This T cell receptor beta chain stems from a study of blood T cells in healthy people across ages. The use of a sample-barcoded 5' primer and a J-beta primer mix characterized a second PCR of 7 to 11 cycles. TCRdb reprocessed the 5' RACE reads with MiXCR, giving one entry per CDR3 protein. The data hold about 770,000 distinct CDR3 sequences, with 40% to 50% observed a single time. Trimming took off 6 bases at V and 0 bases at J, with 9 bases between the two ends. CDR1 is DFQATT, CDR2 SNEGSKA, per germline (reference sequence). CDR3 length: 13 amino acids. The TCR sequence derives from a man in his 60s in good health. Sequenced input: blood. The chain couples TRBV20-1 to TRBJ2-1, with D uncertain. Written as DNA, the CDR3 is TGCAGTGCCCCATCCCGCTCCTACAATGAGCAGTTCTTC. Its translation: CSAPSRSYNEQFF.